This T cell receptor beta chain was found in a study of cytotoxic CD8 clonotypes in ibrutinib-treated CLL. Study-wide points: Treatment saw public clonotypes, which were uncommon, either contract or stay stable.

V lost 0 bases, J lost 8 bases, and 22 bases lay in between. Germline loops: CDR1 LGHNA, CDR2 YSLEER. This CDR3 spans 17 amino acids. With respect to this clone: Its antigen is unidentified.

Measured with immunoSEQ multiplex PCR; TCRdb has only the in-frame clones, and not every one. Among around 140,000 clones listed, 75% to 90% were seen once. The clonotype originates from a human donor with chronic lymphocytic leukemia. V gene TRBV4-3 combines with J gene TRBJ1-2; D call uncertain. The sample here was PBMCs, taken after 24 months of ibrutinib treatment. In DNA form, the CDR3 reads TGCGCCAGCAGCCAAGATTGGGGATCACATTACAGCGGGGGCTACACCTTC. Its protein is CASSQDWGSHYSGGYTF.